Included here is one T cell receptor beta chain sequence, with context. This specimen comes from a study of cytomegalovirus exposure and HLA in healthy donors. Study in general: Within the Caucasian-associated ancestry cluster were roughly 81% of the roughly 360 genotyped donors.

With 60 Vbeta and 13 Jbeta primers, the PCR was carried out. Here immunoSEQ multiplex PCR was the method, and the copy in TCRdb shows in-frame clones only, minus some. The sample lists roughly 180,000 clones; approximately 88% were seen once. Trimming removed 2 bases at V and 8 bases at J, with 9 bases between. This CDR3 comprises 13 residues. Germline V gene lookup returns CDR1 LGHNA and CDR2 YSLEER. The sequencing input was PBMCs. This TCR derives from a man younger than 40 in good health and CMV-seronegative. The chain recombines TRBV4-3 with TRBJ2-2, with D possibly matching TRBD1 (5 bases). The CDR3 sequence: CASSQPNRGELFF. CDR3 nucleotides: TGCGCCAGCAGCCAACCGAACAGGGGGGAGCTGTTTTTT.